This T cell receptor beta chain came from a study of cytotoxic CD8 clonotypes in ibrutinib-treated CLL. Data came from immunoSEQ multiplex PCR; TCRdb stores just in-frame clones and leaves some out. In the table there are about 200,000 clones, 75% to 85% of which are singletons. Overall study findings and caveats: Shared public clonotypes were rare, and on treatment they either got smaller or stayed the same.

Comment on this clone: Its target is unknown.

This CDR3 has 13 amino acids. Trimming stripped 2 bases from V and 6 bases from J, with 9 bases between. CDR1 and CDR2 from the germline V gene are SNHLY and FYNNEI. Specimen: PBMCs, collected after 12 months of ibrutinib treatment. The TCR was taken from a human donor with chronic lymphocytic leukemia. The rearrangement uses TRBV2 and TRBJ2-3; D unresolved. CDR3 loop: CASSEQWGDTQYF. CDR3 coding DNA: TGTGCCAGCAGTGAACAGTGGGGTGATACGCAGTATTTT.